The sequence of this T cell receptor (beta chain) was determined in a study of a mutant IDH1 vaccine in newly diagnosed glioma. The wider study: There were eight vaccinations for patients, given in weeks 1, 3, 5, 7, 11, 15, 19 and 23. Vaccination was launched 4-6 weeks after radiotherapy alone, or with temozolomide cycles. The treated group averaged 40.4 years old and was around 62% male, about 40% female. Regarding the study as a whole: Top-clonotype changes in peripheral T cells seemed unrelated to pseudoprogression.

V was shortened by 8 bases and J by 7 bases, with 12 bases between the two germline ends. The germline V gene has CDR1 LNHDA and CDR2 SQIVND (reference sequence). CDR3 size: 13 residues. The data were produced by immunoSEQ multiplex PCR, yet TCRdb's version contains in-frame clones alone and is incomplete. The sample holds about 29,000 clones, about nine tenths seen once. Time point denoted: week 5, during vaccination. In the vaccine, a single dose held 300 ug of the mutant IDH1 20-mer peptide, along with topical imiquimod. As to this clone: Its antigen remains unidentified.

This receptor was obtained from a woman in her 40s with glioma. Some clones in this sample may be carry-over from other donors' samples. The sequencing used peripheral blood mononuclear cells (PBMCs), collected from a glioma patient whose treatment included an IDH1 peptide vaccine. V is TRBV19 and J is TRBJ1-6, with a tentative D call TRBD1 (5 bases). CDR3 nucleotide sequence: TGTGCCAGTGATCCAGGGTGGAATTCACCCCTCCACTTT. Translating it yields CASDPGWNSPLHF.